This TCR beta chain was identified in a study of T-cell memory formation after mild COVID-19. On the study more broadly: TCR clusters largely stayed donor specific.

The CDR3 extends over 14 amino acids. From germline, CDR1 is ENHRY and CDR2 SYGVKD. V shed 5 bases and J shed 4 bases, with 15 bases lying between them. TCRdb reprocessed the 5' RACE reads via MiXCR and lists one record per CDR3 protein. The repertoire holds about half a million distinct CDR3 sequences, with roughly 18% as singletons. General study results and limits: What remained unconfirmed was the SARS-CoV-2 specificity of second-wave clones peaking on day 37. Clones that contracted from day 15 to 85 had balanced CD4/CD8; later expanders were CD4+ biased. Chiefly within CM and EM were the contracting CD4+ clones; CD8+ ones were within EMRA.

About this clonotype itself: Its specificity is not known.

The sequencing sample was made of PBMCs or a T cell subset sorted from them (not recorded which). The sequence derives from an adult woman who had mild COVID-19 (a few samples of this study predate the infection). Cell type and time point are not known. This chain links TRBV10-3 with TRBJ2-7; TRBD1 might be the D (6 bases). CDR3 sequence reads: CAISFGDTGYEQYF. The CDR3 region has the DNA TGTGCCATCAGTTTTGGGGACACGGGGTACGAGCAGTACTTC.